The present T cell receptor beta chain was sequenced within a study of blood T cell repertoires in COVID-19. In the original analysis: Amplification from reference gene primers served as the basis for estimated nucleated cell counts. The assay was immunoSEQ multiplex PCR, and TCRdb's table has in-frame clones only and misses some. That table furnishes V, J and clone size, whereas the DNA furnished D and trimming. The sample carries under 80,000 clones, about nine tenths recorded once. The source of this sequence is an elderly man in a cohort sampled during active COVID-19. Sequences were obtained from peripheral blood.

CDR3 region: CASSYVRVDAVPQHF. CDR3 in DNA: TGTGCCAGCAGTTACGTCAGGGTAGACGCAGTGCCCCAGCATTTT. This chain connects TRBV6-2 or TRBV6-3 to TRBJ1-5; possible D gene TRBD1, 5 bases. Trimming removed 2 bases from V and 9 bases from J, with 17 bases in between. Per germline, CDR1 MNHEY and CDR2 SVGEGT. The CDR3 is 15 amino acids.